A selection of T cell receptor beta chains follows, all from one sample in a study of beta chain features in type 1 diabetes. Assay: immunoSEQ multiplex PCR; the TCRdb copy retains only in-frame clones and omits some. In the table there are 300,000 to 450,000 clones, around a fifth of which are singletons. The specimen was naive CD4+ T cells from blood. The source is a woman aged 18-29 years in good health. Each CDR3 is given with its conserved first and last residue. D genes are given only for firm matches. The size entry is marked missing in some rows and otherwise reads once, few, many or a size class.

d_call j_call v_call clone_size cdr3_nt cdr3_aa
- TRBJ2-1 TRBV18 - TGTGCCAGCTCACCCCCCGGCTACAATGAGCAGTTCTTC CASSPPGYNEQFF
TRBD2 TRBJ2-4 TRBV19 - TGTGCCAGCGCGGGGGGTCAGAACATTCAGTACTTC CASAGGQNIQYF
- TRBJ2-7 TRBV7-8 few TGTGCCAGCAGCTACGCCCGGGACAATTCCAGGGGGCAGTACTTC CASSYARDNSRGQYF
TRBD2 TRBJ2-1 TRBV12-5 few TGTGCTAGTGGTTTGCCCGGGGGGGACGAGCAGTTCTTC CASGLPGGDEQFF
- TRBJ1-1 TRBV30 few TGTGCCTGGAGTCTCAGTGGACACCCCTTGAACACTGAAGCTTTCTTT CAWSLSGHPLNTEAFF
TRBD2 TRBJ2-5 TRBV7-3 - TGTGCCAGCAGCTTAGCTAGCGGGGGGACTCAGGAGACCCAGTACTTC CASSLASGGTQETQYF
TRBD1 TRBJ2-3 TRBV11-3 - TGTGCCAGCAGCTACGGACAGGGGACTAGCACAGATACGCAGTATTTT CASSYGQGTSTDTQYF
- TRBJ2-1 TRBV9 few TGTGCCAGCAGCGTAGTAGCGGAGGGGGGGAATGAGCAGTTCTTC CASSVVAEGGNEQFF
- TRBJ2-1 TRBV29-1 - TGCAGCGTCAGCAGGGTGGGTGAGCAGTTCTTC CSVSRVGEQFF
TRBD2 TRBJ2-1 TRBV5-1 few TGCGCCAGCAGGTCTAGCGGGAGCGGCGATGAGCAGTTCTTC CASRSSGSGDEQFF
- TRBJ2-5 TRBV18 few TGTGCCAGCTCACCAAGAGGGCGGACGAACACCCAGTACTTC CASSPRGRTNTQYF
TRBD1 TRBJ1-4 TRBV15 - TGTGCCACCAGCAGAGTTCCAGGGGGCGCGGGAGATGAAAAACTGTTTTTT CATSRVPGGAGDEKLFF
TRBD2 TRBJ2-3 TRBV9 once TGTGCCAGCAGCGCGTCACTAGCGGGGGCTACAGATACGCAGTATTTT CASSASLAGATDTQYF
- TRBJ2-2 TRBV7-2 - TGTGCCAGCAGCTTTCGAGGGGGCGGGGAGCTGTTTTTT CASSFRGGGELFF
- TRBJ2-5 TRBV27 few TGTGCCAGCAGTTCACTGGTTGAGGGGACCCAGTACTTC CASSSLVEGTQYF
- TRBJ1-2 TRBV4-2 - TGTGCCAGCAGCCAAGATGCTTTTCAGTGGAGCGACTATGGCTACACCTTC CASSQDAFQWSDYGYTF
TRBD2 TRBJ2-7 TRBV5-1 few TGCGCCAGCAGCCCGCGGACTAGCGGGGACTACGAGCAGTACTTC CASSPRTSGDYEQYF
TRBD1 TRBJ2-4 TRBV14 - TGTGCCAGCAGCCAAGCGAGGGGGCAGGACAAAAACATTCAGTACTTC CASSQARGQDKNIQYF
- TRBJ2-4 TRBV25-1 few TGTGCCAGCCCGGAGCCCAAAAACATTCAGTACTTC CASPEPKNIQYF
- TRBJ1-1 TRBV6-1 few TGTGCCAGCAGACTACCAGGGTGGAACACTGAAGCTTTCTTT CASRLPGWNTEAFF
- TRBJ1-2 TRBV10-3 few TGTGCCATCAGCGGCGGACACTTTGAATATGGCTACACCTTC CAISGGHFEYGYTF
- TRBJ2-1 TRBV29-1 - TGCAGCGTCCGTTACCGGGACATCGAGCAGTTCTTC CSVRYRDIEQFF
- TRBJ1-2 TRBV7-9 - TGTGCCAGCAGCGCGGCAGGGGCCAACTATGGCTACACCTTC CASSAAGANYGYTF
TRBD2 TRBJ2-5 TRBV10-3 - TGTGCCATCAGGGCGGGAGGGGGTATAGAAGAGACCCAGTACTTC CAIRAGGGIEETQYF
TRBD1 TRBJ1-1 TRBV30 - TGTGCCTGGACGAGACAGGGGGCGATAACTGAAGCTTTCTTT CAWTRQGAITEAFF
TRBD2 TRBJ2-1 TRBV6-6 few TGTGCCAGCAGTTACTTGACTAGCGGTCCTTACAATGAGCAGTTCTTC CASSYLTSGPYNEQFF